Sequencing of this TCR beta chain was carried out in a study of blood T cell repertoires in COVID-19. Study overall: Sites across the United States, Italy and Spain contributed samples from acute and convalescent COVID-19. PBMCs, B-cell-depleted T cells, or T cells were the source of the cDNA or gDNA that made up the material.

Per the original data handling: Amplification of reference gene primers was used by the study to estimate nucleated cell counts. TCRdb keeps only in-frame clones here, not all; method: immunoSEQ multiplex PCR. V and J calls and clone size come straight from that table; D and trimming were deduced from the DNA. This table has 75,000 to 85,000 clones, 80% to 90% appearing once. This CDR3 is built from 15 residues. Per the germline V gene, CDR1 is SGDLS and CDR2 is YYNGEE. The V and J ends lost 0 bases and 3 bases respectively, with 11 bases between them. The sequenced sample was peripheral blood. The V gene is TRBV9, the J gene TRBJ2-3; the D is unclear. The TCR originated in a human donor in a cohort sampled during active COVID-19. CDR3 bases: TGTGCCAGCAGCGTAGCGCCCGAGAGTACAGATACGCAGTATTTT. This translates into CASSVAPESTDTQYF.